The source of this TCR beta chain is a study of PD-1 blockade in classical Hodgkin lymphoma. Time point noted: cycle 4 day 1 (C4D1), after less than 7 weeks of nivolumab. Each of the patients experienced relapse following autologous stem cell transplantation, and their brentuximab vedotin exposure differed. Profiled with immunoSEQ multiplex PCR; TCRdb holds only in-frame clones, not every one. The profile shows about 24,000 clones, over 65% of them singletons. The CDR3 has 14 amino acids. Germline lookup yields CDR1 MDHEN and CDR2 SYDVKM. The V and J ends lost 5 bases and 4 bases respectively, with 14 bases between them.

This TCR derives from a human donor with classical Hodgkin lymphoma. The specimen was peripheral blood mononuclear cells (PBMCs), collected before the fourth cycle of nivolumab. This chain uses TRBV28 with TRBJ1-2, with D uncertain. In nucleotides, the CDR3 is TGTGCCAGCAGTCTCCGCAGTTTTCTCTATGGCTACACCTTC. This encodes CASSLRSFLYGYTF.